These 17 T cell receptor beta chains were all obtained from the same sample, sequenced in a study of T cells after yellow fever vaccination (dated by TCRdb to the late 2010s). Libraries were built with 5' RACE. Data came from an Illumina HiSeq 2500. Clones were called with MiXCR by TCRdb after fastp trimmed the public reads at Q25, and only in-frame beta chains were retained. Records with the same CDR3 protein are collapsed into one entry carrying the most frequent genes and DNA. The sample table contains 250,000 or so distinct CDR3 sequences; only one count was recorded for about 7% of them. The biggest ten clones account for around 0.9% of the sample. What the treatment or condition label conveys for this sample: live attenuated yellow fever vaccine strain. This sample comprised CD4+ T cells sorted from PBMCs, obtained 15 days after the yellow fever booster vaccination. These receptors originate from a man in his thirties or forties who received the YFV17D yellow fever vaccine.

V and J are TRBV12-3 or TRBV12-4 and TRBJ1-1; D unclear. The CDR3 sequence is 14 residues long. The V gene lost 3 bases and the J gene lost 3 bases, with 11 bases spanning the gap. CDR3 protein: CASSLNAEYTEAFF. The CDR3 region has the DNA TGTGCCAGCAGTTTGAACGCCGAATACACTGAAGCTTTCTTT.

This clonotype was recorded a few times. V gene TRBV5-1 combines with J gene TRBJ2-1, with D perhaps matching TRBD2 (6 bases). The germline gives CDR1 SGHRS, CDR2 YFSETQ. Trimming left V 4 bases short and J 2 bases short, with 13 bases between. This CDR3 region has 15 residues. Here the CDR3 DNA reads TGCGCCAGCAGCCTGGCTAGCGTGGCCTACAATGAGCAGTTCTTC. This translates into CASSLASVAYNEQFF.

This clonotype has just a few counts. This chain links TRBV20-1 with TRBJ1-1; D is uncertain. Trimming shortened V by 7 bases and J by 1 base, and 7 bases separated the two germline ends. Germline loops: CDR1 DFQATT, CDR2 SNEGSKA (reference sequence). The CDR3 is 11 residues long. CDR3 nucleotides: TGCAGTGGGGATAAGAACACTGAAGCTTTCTTT. Its translation: CSGDKNTEAFF.

This sequence joins TRBV7-2 and TRBJ2-5; D is undetermined. V was shortened by 3 bases and J by 4 bases, with 9 bases between the two germline ends. This CDR3 has 13 residues. Germline V gene data show CDR1 as SGHTA and CDR2 as FQGNSA. The CDR3 DNA is TGTGCCAGCAGCTTTGGAATCCGAGAGACCCAGTACTTC. Its translation is CASSFGIRETQYF.

The chain uses TRBV7-9 and TRBJ2-7; D is unclear. Looked up from germline, CDR1 is SEHNR and CDR2 is FQNEAQ (reference sequence). V was pared by 7 bases and J by 3 bases, with 10 bases between. This CDR3 is built from 12 residues. DNA of the CDR3: TGTGCCAGCAACTCACCCCACTACGAGCAGTACTTC. Amino acid sequence: CASNSPHYEQYF. Full variable domain (missing parts from reference TRBV7-9 and TRBJ2-7): DTGVSQNPRHKITKRGQNVTFRCDPISEHNRLYWYRQTLGQGPEFLTYFQNEAQLEKSRLLSDRFSAERPKGSFSTLEIQRTEQGDSAMYLCASNSPHYEQYFGPGTRLTVT.

This chain connects TRBV7-2 to TRBJ2-7, with TRBD2 identical over 10 bases. Germline-derived CDR1 and CDR2 are SGHTA and FQGNSA. The junction had 8 bases not matched to a gene; V was cut back by 0 bases and J by 6 bases. The CDR3 consists of 16 residues. CDR3 sequence: CASSLASSGRALEQYF. The CDR3, as DNA: TGTGCCAGCAGCTTAGCCTCGAGCGGGAGGGCCCTCGAGCAGTACTTC.

This clonotype was recorded many times. The J gene is TRBJ2-5, the V gene TRBV12-3 or TRBV12-4; tentatively, D is TRBD2 (6 bases). The V end lost 1 base, the J end lost 5 bases, and 17 bases lay between the germline ends. The CDR3 consists of 16 residues. This CDR3 is CASSLGARGSGETQYF. The CDR3 DNA sequence: TGTGCCAGCAGTTTAGGGGCCCGGGGGTCCGGGGAGACCCAGTACTTC.

This clonotype was seen at least ten times. This chain joins TRBV18 and TRBJ1-5; D perhaps matches TRBD1 (5 bases). The V gene's germline CDR1 is KGHSH and CDR2 LQKENI. The CDR3 loop spans 14 amino acids. The V and J ends lost 2 bases and 1 base respectively, with 6 bases between them. This chain's CDR3 is CASSPGGSNQPQHF. DNA for the CDR3: TGTGCCAGCTCACCAGGGGGAAGCAATCAGCCCCAGCATTTT.

This clonotype was found many times. This sequence joins TRBV20-1 and TRBJ2-7; D call uncertain. V was pared by 3 bases and J by 4 bases, with 10 bases between. The length of the CDR3 is 12 residues. In germline, CDR1 is DFQATT, CDR2 SNEGSKA (reference sequence). CDR3 coding DNA: TGCAGTGCTAGGCCGGACGCATACGAGCAGTACTTC. It translates to CSARPDAYEQYF.

This clonotype has just a few counts. The V call is TRBV20-1, the J call TRBJ1-2, with D unclear. The V gene's germline CDR1 is DFQATT and CDR2 SNEGSKA (reference sequence). This CDR3 contains 11 residues. CDR3 in amino acids: CRSSANYGYTF. CDR3 DNA: TGCAGGAGCTCAGCTAACTATGGCTACACCTTC.

This clonotype was recorded many times. V is TRBV7-2 and J is TRBJ2-3; D tentatively reads TRBD1 or TRBD2 (6 bases each). The CDR3 consists of 15 residues. Germline V CDR1 and CDR2: SGHTA, FQGNSA. V lost 5 bases and J 0 bases, leaving 12 bases between the germline ends. The chain's CDR3 is CASSRGQGSTDTQYF. CDR3 coding DNA: TGTGCCAGCAGCCGGGGGCAGGGAAGCACAGATACGCAGTATTTT.

This clonotype was detected ten times or more. The chain employs TRBV7-6 and TRBJ2-7; 7 positions match TRBD2. The CDR3 has 13 residues. CDR1 is SGHVS, CDR2 FNYEAQ, per germline. Trimming cost V 4 bases and J 4 bases; bases outside gene matches: 4. The CDR3 nucleotides are TGTGCCAGCAGCTCGATCGGGGGGTACGAGCAGTACTTC. Its protein product is CASSSIGGYEQYF.

The V gene is TRBV3-1, the J gene TRBJ1-1; TRBD1 is a possible D gene (5 bases). The germline V and J ends were trimmed by 3 bases and 1 base, with 9 bases remaining between them. CDR1 and CDR2 from the germline V gene are LGHDT and YNNKEL (reference sequence). The CDR3 consists of 14 residues. This CDR3 reads CASSQGVRNTEAFF. The CDR3 DNA reads TGTGCCAGCAGCCAGGGGGTGAGGAACACTGAAGCTTTCTTT.

This clonotype was counted only a few times. V usage is TRBV5-1 and J usage is TRBJ1-1, with 8 bases fitting TRBD1. CDR3 length: 14 amino acids. Germline values: CDR1 SGHRS, CDR2 YFSETQ. V trimming: 2 bases; J trimming: 5 bases; junction bases outside the gene matches: 5. DNA for the CDR3: TGCGCCAGCAGCTTTCAGGGGGCAGAAACTGAAGCTTTCTTT. Its protein is CASSFQGAETEAFF.

Notes on this clonotype: A much larger clone lies a single base off, so this may be a read error. The J gene is TRBJ2-5, the V gene TRBV6-1; possibly TRBD1 or TRBD2 for D (7 bases each). The V and J ends lost 5 bases and 1 base respectively, with 23 bases between them. The CDR3 consists of 18 residues. Germline values: CDR1 MNHNS, CDR2 SASEGT. This CDR3 is CASSRRGGQRFCQETQYF. CDR3 in DNA: TGTGCCAGCAGTCGAAGGGGGGGACAGAGATTTTGCCAAGAGACCCAGTACTTC.

The chain joins TRBV6-2 or TRBV6-3 to TRBJ2-5; D is uncertain. Trimming cost V 8 bases and J 5 bases, with 15 bases left between them. Germline CDR1 is MNHEY and CDR2 is SVGEGT. The CDR3 has 13 amino acids. The CDR3 protein is CASQAGSVETQYF. For the CDR3, the DNA is TGTGCCAGCCAAGCAGGTTCTGTGGAGACCCAGTACTTC.

The V and J genes are TRBV28 and TRBJ1-1; the D is unclear. In germline, CDR1 is MDHEN, CDR2 SYDVKM. Trimming left V 2 bases short and J 4 bases short, with 11 bases between. The CDR3 is 14 residues long. Written as DNA, the CDR3 is TGTGCCAGCAGTTTAAGGCATCCCCGCACTGAAGCTTTCTTT. Protein sequence: CASSLRHPRTEAFF.